Each of the 14 T cell receptor beta chains below was sequenced from the same sample in a study of T cell changes during pregnancy in multiple sclerosis. Here immunoSEQ multiplex PCR was the method, and the copy in TCRdb shows in-frame clones only, minus some. The sample yields about 80,000 clones, 92% seen once. The sequencing here drew on peripheral blood, taken before pregnancy. All receptors come from a female donor with multiple sclerosis, enrolled in a pregnancy study.

This clone was seen only once. The chain recombines TRBV2 with TRBJ1-2; D is unclear. V lost 6 bases and J lost 8, with 22 bases in between. The CDR3 has 15 residues. The V gene's germline CDR1 is SNHLY and CDR2 FYNNEI. The CDR3, as DNA: TGTGCCAGCAGCGAGACCTCGTCCCCGGGAGGAGGCTACACCTTC. Protein product: CASSETSSPGGGYTF.

This clone came up once. This rearrangement joins TRBV7-9 to TRBJ1-3; the D is unclear. This CDR3 is 12 amino acids long. Trimming stripped 6 bases from V and 6 bases from J, with 9 bases between. Germline lookup yields CDR1 SEHNR and CDR2 FQNEAQ (reference sequence). The CDR3, as DNA: TGTGCCAGCAGTCTCCTATTAAACACCATATATTTT. Amino acid sequence: CASSLLLNTIYF.

The chain uses TRBV19 and TRBJ2-7, with D possibly matching TRBD2 (7 bases). The V gene's germline CDR1 is LNHDA and CDR2 SQIVND (reference sequence). The CDR3 is made up of 11 amino acids. Here the CDR3 DNA reads TGTGCGGCGCGAGGGGGGGGCGAGCAGTACTTC. Residues: CAARGGGEQYF. The variable domain in full, with the rest retrieved from reference TRBV19 and TRBJ2-7, is DGGITQSPKYLFRKEGQNVTLSCEQNLNHDAMYWYRQDPGQGLRLIYYSQIVNDFQKGDIAEGYSVSREKKESFPLTVTSAQKNPTAFYLCAARGGGEQYFGPGTRLTVT.

The V and J genes are TRBV9 and TRBJ1-1; perhaps TRBD1 as D (5 bases). Germline CDR1 is SGDLS and CDR2 is YYNGEE. There are 15 residues in the CDR3. V was trimmed by 4 bases and J by 1 base, leaving 14 bases between them. The CDR3 DNA sequence: TGTGCCAGCAGCTCCTCCAGGGCAGCGAACACTGAAGCTTTCTTT. This translates into CASSSSRAANTEAFF.

Ten or more counts support this clone. This chain joins TRBV7-4 and TRBJ2-1, with 9 bases identical to TRBD2. The V gene's germline CDR1 is SGHVT and CDR2 SQSDAQ. The V gene end was trimmed by 5 bases and the J gene end by 5 bases; junction bases not matched to a gene: 10. This CDR3 is 16 amino acids long. CDR3 nucleotide sequence: TGTGCCAGCAGCCCGCCACTAGCGGGCCTTAACAATGAGCAGTTCTTC. Translated: CASSPPLAGLNNEQFF.

The chain joins TRBV25-1 to TRBJ2-7; D remains ambiguous. The germline V gene encodes CDR1 MGHDK and CDR2 SYGVNS. V was clipped by 4 bases and J by 2 bases, with 12 bases between them. The CDR3 consists of 14 residues. CDR3 protein: CASSARQRPYEQYF. CDR3 nucleotides: TGTGCCAGCAGTGCCCGTCAGAGGCCCTACGAGCAGTACTTC.

The genes are TRBV19 and TRBJ1-1, with a tentative D call TRBD1 (5 bases). Trimming left V 4 bases short and J 3 bases short, with 15 bases between. The CDR3 extends over 15 amino acids. Germline V lookup: CDR1 LNHDA, CDR2 SQIVND (reference sequence). In nucleotides, the CDR3 is TGTGCCAGTAGTAATTTCGGGAGAGGGGACACTGAAGCTTTCTTT. Protein: CASSNFGRGDTEAFF.

The genes are TRBV6-6 and TRBJ1-1; 8 bases agree with TRBD1. Looked up from germline, CDR1 is MNHNY and CDR2 is SVGAGI (reference sequence). The CDR3 loop spans 15 amino acids. V shed 6 bases and J 0 bases; nucleotides not matched to a gene: 6. As DNA, the CDR3 is TGTGCCAGCAGCCCCACCAGGGGGCTGAACACTGAAGCTTTCTTT. Translating gives CASSPTRGLNTEAFF.

V usage is TRBV5-4 and J usage is TRBJ2-1; possible D gene TRBD2, 5 bases. CDR1 and CDR2 (germline): SGHNT, YYREEE (reference sequence). The CDR3 is 12 residues long. V lost 4 bases, J lost 5 bases, and 7 bases lay in between. CDR3 protein: CASSEEDNEQFF. DNA of the CDR3: TGTGCCAGCAGCGAGGAGGACAATGAGCAGTTCTTC.

By proportion, this clone is medium-sized. The chain has TRBV27 and TRBJ1-1; D is unclear. This CDR3 has 14 residues. Germline V gives CDR1 MNHEY, CDR2 SMNVEV (reference sequence). The V end lost 4 bases, the J end lost 4 bases, and 13 bases lay between the germline ends. The CDR3 here is CASSSGLSITEAFF. DNA of the CDR3: TGTGCCAGCAGTTCCGGACTGTCGATCACTGAAGCTTTCTTT.

V usage is TRBV5-6 and J usage is TRBJ1-1; possible D gene TRBD1, 6 bases. Looked up from germline, CDR1 is SGHDT and CDR2 is YYEEEE. Trimming left V 7 bases short and J 5 bases short, with 21 bases between. This CDR3 comprises 15 residues. The CDR3 region is CASLGGAGVLTEAFF. For the CDR3, the DNA is TGTGCCAGCTTGGGGGGGGCAGGGGTTCTGACTGAAGCTTTCTTT. Complete variable domain (other parts from reference TRBV5-6 and TRBJ1-1): DAGVTQSPTHLIKTRGQQVTLRCSPKSGHDTVSWYQQALGQGPQFIFQYYEEEERQRGNFPDRFSGHQFPNYSSELNVNALLLGDSALYLCASLGGAGVLTEAFFGQGTRLTVV.

This sequence joins TRBV6-5 and TRBJ2-4, with TRBD1 matching 7 bases. The CDR3 is 13 residues long. Germline assignment: CDR1 MNHEY and CDR2 SVGAGI. The ends lost 5 bases at V and 6 bases at J; junction bases unmatched: 4. CDR3 region: CASSPGDRNIQYF. The DNA for the CDR3 is TGTGCCAGCAGTCCCGGGGACAGAAACATTCAGTACTTC.

This clone was recorded once. V is TRBV6-5 and J is TRBJ2-7; 9 nucleotides agree with TRBD2. This CDR3 comprises 13 residues. Germline CDR1 is MNHEY and CDR2 is SVGAGI. The V and J ends lost 6 bases and 3 bases, in that order; junction bases with no gene match: 3. CDR3 DNA: TGTGCCAGCAGGGGTAGCGGGGGCTACGAGCAGTACTTC. As protein: CASRGSGGYEQYF.

The chain is built from TRBV7-8 and TRBJ1-1; D possibly corresponds to TRBD1 (6 bases). CDR3 length: 15 residues. The germline V and J ends were trimmed by 5 bases and 4 bases, with 17 bases remaining between them. Germline V CDR1 and CDR2: SGHVS, FQNEAQ. The CDR3 nucleotides read TGTGCCAGCAGCGCCCCAGGGGTTTCGGGCACTGAAGCTTTCTTT. Translated: CASSAPGVSGTEAFF.